The 20 T cell receptor beta chains below all came from one sample that was sequenced in a study of shared clonotypes between healthy human individuals. Profiling relied on immunoSEQ multiplex PCR, and the TCRdb table lists in-frame clones only, not all of them. The data contain over 400,000 clones, roughly 80% of them singletons. Sequencing was performed on PBMCs. The receptors derive from a woman in her thirties or forties in good health. Some clones in this sample may be carry-over from other donors' samples.

V gene TRBV28 combines with J gene TRBJ2-1; unclear D gene. V was shortened by 7 bases and J by 7 bases, with 20 bases between the two germline ends. Germline V CDR1 and CDR2: MDHEN, SYDVKM. The CDR3 totals 15 residues. In DNA form, the CDR3 reads TGTGCCAGCACCGCCATTGGGCCCCGAAGTAATGAGCAGTTCTTC. It codes for CASTAIGPRSNEQFF.

The rearrangement uses TRBV11-2 and TRBJ2-7; 9 bases line up with TRBD1. In germline, CDR1 is SGHAT, CDR2 FQNNGV. With 6 bases clipped from V and 5 bases from J, the junction kept 11 bases outside the gene matches. The CDR3 spans 15 residues. The CDR3 sequence is CASRLIWTGVNEQYF. In DNA form, the CDR3 reads TGTGCCAGCAGGCTCATTTGGACAGGGGTTAACGAGCAGTACTTC.

This clone showed up just once. In nucleotides, the CDR3 is TGTGCCAGCAGCCAAGGGGGCAGGACAGGTCGCTTCGGACTATACGAGCAGTACTTC. Amino acids: CASSQGGRTGRFGLYEQYF. The genes are TRBV4-2 and TRBJ2-7, with TRBD1 as a possible D gene (7 bases). This CDR3 has 19 residues. Per germline, CDR1 LGHNA and CDR2 YNFKEQ. V was cut by 1 base and J by 4 bases, with 26 bases left in between.

A word on this clone: This probably arose from a read error, given a far larger clone one base away. The CDR3 loop reads CASSRWCYEQYF. CDR3 DNA: TGTGCCAGCAGCCGGTGGTGTTACGAGCAGTACTTC. The chain carries TRBV11-2 and TRBJ2-7; D gene ambiguous. The CDR3 spans 12 residues. CDR1 and CDR2 (germline): SGHAT, FQNNGV. Trimming left V 5 bases short and J 4 bases short, with 9 bases between.

J is TRBJ2-2 and V is TRBV28; 9 bases map to TRBD1. The J segment lost 10 bases and the V segment lost 6 bases, leaving 15 bases of the junction unmatched. Germline lookup yields CDR1 MDHEN and CDR2 SYDVKM. This CDR3 comprises 16 residues. DNA for the CDR3: TGTGCCAGCAGCCCCGCCCTGACAGGGGGATCGGAGGAGCTGTTTTTT. Its translation: CASSPALTGGSEELFF.

The rearrangement joins TRBV6-5 to TRBJ2-7, with TRBD2 as a possible D gene (6 bases). Germline CDR1 reads MNHEY; CDR2 reads SVGAGI. Trimming shortened V by 4 bases and J by 5 bases, and 12 bases separated the two germline ends. CDR3 length: 13 amino acids. In nucleotides, the CDR3 is TGTGCCAGCAGTTCGCTCGGGAGCCACGAGCAGTACTTC. It codes for CASSSLGSHEQYF.

CDR3 sequence reads: CASSTPGQGWETQYF. In DNA form, the CDR3 reads TGTGCCAGCAGCACACCGGGACAGGGGTGGGAGACCCAGTACTTC. The chain recombines TRBV7-2 with TRBJ2-5, with 10 bases aligning to TRBD1. The CDR3 consists of 15 residues. The trim removed 5 bases at V and 5 bases at J, leaving 8 bases unmatched. Germline loops: CDR1 SGHTA, CDR2 FQGNSA.

The chain has TRBV7-3 and TRBJ2-6; no definite D call. CDR1 is SGHTA and CDR2 is FQGTGA in the germline V gene. V lost 5 bases to trimming and J lost 0 bases, with 11 bases between them. The CDR3 has 16 amino acids. This CDR3 reads CASSEGPNSGANVLTF. In nucleotides, the CDR3 is TGTGCCAGCAGCGAAGGACCGAACTCTGGGGCCAACGTCCTGACTTTC.

The chain joins TRBV5-1 to TRBJ2-2, with 7 bases identical to TRBD1. The length of the CDR3 is 15 residues. In germline, CDR1 is SGHRS, CDR2 YFSETQ. Germline trimming cut 1 base from V and 5 bases from J; bases unmatched to any gene: 5. The CDR3 nucleotides read TGCGCCAGCAGCTTGCGGCAGGGGGAGACCGGGGAGCTGTTTTTT. The encoded protein is CASSLRQGETGELFF. Supplemented by reference TRBV5-1 and TRBJ2-2, the full variable domain reads KAGVTQTPRYLIKTRGQQVTLSCSPISGHRSVSWYQQTPGQGLQFLFEYFSETQRNKGNFPGRFSGRQFSNSRSEMNVSTLELGDSALYLCASSLRQGETGELFFGEGSRLTVL.

This chain uses TRBV7-8 with TRBJ1-5; perhaps TRBD1 as D (6 bases). The germline CDR1 and CDR2 sequences are SGHVS and FQNEAQ. This CDR3 region has 17 residues. V lost 5 bases and J lost 0, with 17 bases in between. The chain's CDR3 is CASSPLGQTYSNQPQHF. CDR3 nucleotide sequence: TGTGCCAGCAGCCCCCTTGGACAGACATATAGCAATCAGCCCCAGCATTTT.

V usage is TRBV18 and J usage is TRBJ1-2; perhaps TRBD1 as D (5 bases). CDR1 is KGHSH, CDR2 LQKENI, per germline. V gave up 0 bases and J gave up 4 bases, with 12 bases separating them. The CDR3 has 15 residues. This chain's CDR3 is CASSPPGGDLYGYTF. The CDR3 DNA follows: TGTGCCAGCTCACCACCGGGAGGGGACCTCTATGGCTACACCTTC.

The gene calls are TRBV30 and TRBJ1-1; 7 nucleotides agree with TRBD1. Germline V gene data show CDR1 as GTSNPN and CDR2 as SVGIG (reference sequence). The V and J ends lost 1 base and 5 bases, in that order; junction bases with no gene match: 10. The CDR3 loop spans 15 amino acids. CDR3 sequence (DNA): TGTGCCTGGAGTGACCCAGCAGGGGGGGCAACTGAAGCTTTCTTT. Amino acid sequence: CAWSDPAGGATEAFF.

The chain joins TRBV28 to TRBJ1-5; 7 bases are a match to TRBD1. Germline loops: CDR1 MDHEN, CDR2 SYDVKM. J gave up 5 bases and V 7 bases, and 8 bases lay outside the gene matches. This CDR3 comprises 14 residues. CDR3 region: CASTPGDSYQPQHF. The CDR3 coding sequence is TGTGCCAGCACCCCGGGGGACAGCTATCAGCCCCAGCATTTT.

Concerning this clone: This likely reflects a read error, since a far larger clone is one base away. The gene calls are TRBV29-1 and TRBJ2-7; 9 nucleotides agree with TRBD1. From germline, CDR1 is SQVTM and CDR2 ANQGSEA. The CDR3 extends over 13 amino acids. CDR3 sequence (DNA): TGCAGCGTTAGGACAGGGGTGACCTACGAGCAGTGCTTC. This gives the protein CSVRTGVTYEQCF.

In regard to this clone: With a much larger clone just one base away, this may be a read error. The rearrangement links TRBV5-1 to TRBJ2-3, with TRBD2 identical over 13 bases. The CDR3 covers 16 residues. Germline assignment: CDR1 SGHRS and CDR2 YFSETQ. CDR3 loop: CTSSLATSGRADTQYF. The CDR3 bases are TGCACCAGCAGCTTGGCCACTAGCGGGAGGGCAGATACGCAGTATTTT.

This chain uses TRBV18 with TRBJ2-2; 8 nucleotides agree with TRBD2. The germline gives CDR1 KGHSH, CDR2 LQKENI. This CDR3 contains 15 residues. V shed 3 bases and J 3 bases; nucleotides not matched to a gene: 3. As DNA, the CDR3 is TGTGCCAGCTCACCCGGGACTAGGGACACCGGGGAGCTGTTTTTT. It translates to CASSPGTRDTGELFF. Based on the CDR3 plus reference TRBV18 and TRBJ2-2, the full variable domain is NAGVMQNPRHLVRRRGQEARLRCSPMKGHSHVYWYRQLPEEGLKFMVYLQKENIIDESGMPKERFSAEFPKEGPSILRIQQVVRGDSAAYFCASSPGTRDTGELFFGEGSRLTVL.

The chain combines TRBV5-1 with TRBJ2-3, with D possibly TRBD1 on 5 matching bases. V lost 4 bases and J lost 5, with 11 bases in between. The CDR3 sequence is 13 residues long. CDR1 and CDR2 (germline): SGHRS, YFSETQ. In nucleotides, the CDR3 is TGCGCCAGCAGCCGAAAAGGGGAAGATACGCAGTATTTT. It specifies CASSRKGEDTQYF.

V usage is TRBV27 and J usage is TRBJ2-3; no firm D call. Germline lookup yields CDR1 MNHEY and CDR2 SMNVEV (reference sequence). There are 17 residues in the CDR3. Trimming pared 8 bases from V and 2 bases from J, leaving 23 bases between. The CDR3 reads CASPPSRQLKNTDTQYF. CDR3 bases: TGTGCCAGCCCCCCCTCTAGGCAACTCAAAAACACAGATACGCAGTATTTT.

The rearrangement uses TRBV11-2 and TRBJ2-5, with 10 bases aligning to TRBD2. Germline CDR1 reads SGHAT; CDR2 reads FQNNGV. J gave up 5 bases and V 5 bases, and 14 bases lay outside the gene matches. This CDR3 is 17 amino acids long. The CDR3 sequence: CASSLLGGSGRWETQYF. The CDR3, as DNA: TGTGCCAGCAGCCTCCTCGGAGGTAGCGGGAGGTGGGAGACCCAGTACTTC.

This clone was observed once. A far larger clone is one nucleotide away, so this likely arose from a read error. V is TRBV11-2 and J is TRBJ1-1; D might be TRBD1 (5 bases). Per the germline V gene, CDR1 is SGHAT and CDR2 is FQNNGV. There are 13 residues in the CDR3. CDR3: CSSSPGQNTEAFF. Written as DNA, the CDR3 is TGTTCCAGCAGCCCAGGACAGAACACTGAAGCTTTCTTT.